This T cell receptor beta chain was found in a study of control samples from healthy donors and cancer patients. The protocol was immunoSEQ multiplex PCR, while the TCRdb copy is restricted to in-frame clones and leaves out a portion. This table holds 150,000 to 200,000 clones, just under 95% found once. Germline CDR1 reads LGHDT; CDR2 reads YNNKEL (reference sequence). V was shortened by 6 bases and J by 0 bases, with 11 bases between the two germline ends. The CDR3 has 15 residues. This TCR came from a man between 18 and 35 years old in good health. The chain links TRBV3-1 (or the pseudogene TRBV3-2) to TRBJ1-4, with a tentative D call TRBD1 (6 bases). Specimen: blood. The CDR3 DNA reads TGTGCCAGCAGAAGGGGGTTTGCAACTAATGAAAAACTGTTTTTT. Its protein product is CASRRGFATNEKLFF.